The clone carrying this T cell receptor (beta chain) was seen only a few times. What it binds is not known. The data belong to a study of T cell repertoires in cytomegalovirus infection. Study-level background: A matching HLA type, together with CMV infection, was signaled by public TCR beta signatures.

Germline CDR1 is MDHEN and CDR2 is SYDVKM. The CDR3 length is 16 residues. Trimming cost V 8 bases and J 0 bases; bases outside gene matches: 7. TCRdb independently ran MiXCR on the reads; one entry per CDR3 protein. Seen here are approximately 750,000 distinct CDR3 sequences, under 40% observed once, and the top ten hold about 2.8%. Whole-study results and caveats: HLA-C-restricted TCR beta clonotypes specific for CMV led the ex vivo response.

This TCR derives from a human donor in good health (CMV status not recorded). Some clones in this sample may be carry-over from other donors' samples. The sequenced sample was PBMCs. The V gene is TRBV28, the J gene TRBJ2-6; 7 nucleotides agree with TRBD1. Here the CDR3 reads CASGGQASSGANVLTF. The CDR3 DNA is TGTGCCAGCGGAGGACAGGCTAGCTCTGGGGCCAACGTCCTGACTTTC.